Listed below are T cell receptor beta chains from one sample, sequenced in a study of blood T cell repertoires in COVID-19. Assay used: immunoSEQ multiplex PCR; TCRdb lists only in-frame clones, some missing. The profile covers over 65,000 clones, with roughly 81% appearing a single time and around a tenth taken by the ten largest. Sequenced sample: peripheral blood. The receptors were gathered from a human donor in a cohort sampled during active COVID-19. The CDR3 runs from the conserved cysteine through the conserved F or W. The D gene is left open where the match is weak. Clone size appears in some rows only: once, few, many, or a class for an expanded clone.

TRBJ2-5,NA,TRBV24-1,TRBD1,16,TGTGCCACCAGTGACGGCGGGACAGGGCACCAAGAGACCCAGTACTTC,CATSDGGTGHQETQYF
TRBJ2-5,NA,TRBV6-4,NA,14,TGTGCCAGCAGTGGAGGGAGTTTGCAAGAGACCCAGTACTTC,CASSGGSLQETQYF
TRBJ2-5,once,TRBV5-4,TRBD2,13,TGTGCCAGCAGCGCCGGGACTAGCGAGACCCAGTACTTC,CASSAGTSETQYF
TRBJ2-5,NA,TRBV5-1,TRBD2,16,TGCGCCAGCAGCCGGGGGGATCGTGGCCGACAAGAGACCCAGTACTTC,CASSRGDRGRQETQYF
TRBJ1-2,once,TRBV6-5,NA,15,TGTGCCAGCAGTTACGACCCATCCAGGATCCAGGGCTACACCTTC,CASSYDPSRIQGYTF
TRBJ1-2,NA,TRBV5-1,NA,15,TGCGCCAGCAGCCCCACAGGGTTTGACATGGATGGCTACACCTTC,CASSPTGFDMDGYTF
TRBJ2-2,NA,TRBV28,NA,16,TGTGCCAGCAGTCCGGGAGGGACAGGGTCGACCGGGGAGCTGTTTTTT,CASSPGGTGSTGELFF
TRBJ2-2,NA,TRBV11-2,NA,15,TGTGCCAGCAGCTTATATCCCAGGGGCACCGGGGAGCTGTTTTTT,CASSLYPRGTGELFF
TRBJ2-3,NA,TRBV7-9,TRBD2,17,TGTGCCAGCAGCTCGGGACTAGCGGGAGTGTCCCACGATACGCAGTATTTT,CASSSGLAGVSHDTQYF
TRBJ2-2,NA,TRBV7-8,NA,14,TGTGCCAGCAGCTTAGTTACTAGCACCGGGGAGCTGTTTTTT,CASSLVTSTGELFF
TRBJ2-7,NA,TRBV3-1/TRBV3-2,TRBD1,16,TGTGCCAGCAGCCAATTCCGGGACAGGGGAAGGTACGAGCAGTACTTC,CASSQFRDRGRYEQYF
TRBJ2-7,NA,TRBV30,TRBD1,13,TGTGCCTGGGATACAGGGGTTAGCTACGAGCAGTACTTC,CAWDTGVSYEQYF
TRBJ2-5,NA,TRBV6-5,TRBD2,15,TGTGCCAGCAGTTCTAGCGGGAGGGCCTGGGAGACCCAGTACTTC,CASSSSGRAWETQYF
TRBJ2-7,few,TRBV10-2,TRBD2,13,TGCGCCAGCAGGGCCGGGACTAACTACGAGCAGTACTTC,CASRAGTNYEQYF
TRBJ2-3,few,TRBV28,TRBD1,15,TGTGCCAGCAGTCCGGGGACAGCCAGCACAGATACGCAGTATTTT,CASSPGTASTDTQYF
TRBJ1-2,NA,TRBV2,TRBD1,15,TGTGCCATTCAGAGGGTTACAGGGGGCGACTATGGCTACACCTTC,CAIQRVTGGDYGYTF
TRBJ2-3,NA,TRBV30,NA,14,TGTGCCTGGAATCTGGCGGGAAGCACAGATACGCAGTATTTT,CAWNLAGSTDTQYF
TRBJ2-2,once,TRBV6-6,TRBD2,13,TGTGCCAGCACCCCGGGAGGCTCCGGGGAGCTGTTTTTT,CASTPGGSGELFF
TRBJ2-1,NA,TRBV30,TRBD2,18,TGTGCCTGGAGTGTCCAGAGGACTAGCGGGAGCCCCGGGAATGAGCAGTTCTTC,CAWSVQRTSGSPGNEQFF
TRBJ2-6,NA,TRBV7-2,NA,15,TGTGCCAGCAGCTCAACGAGGGCTGGGGCCAACGTCCTGACTTTC,CASSSTRAGANVLTF
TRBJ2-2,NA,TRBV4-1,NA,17,TGCGCCAGCAGCCAAGATCAGTCAGACTCATACACCGGGGAGCTGTTTTTT,CASSQDQSDSYTGELFF
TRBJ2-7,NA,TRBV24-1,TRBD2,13,TGTGCCACCAAACGGGAGGGCCCCTACGAGCAGTACTTC,CATKREGPYEQYF
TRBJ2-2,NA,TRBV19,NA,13,TGTGCCAGTACTCCACTGAACACCGGGGAGCTGTTTTTT,CASTPLNTGELFF
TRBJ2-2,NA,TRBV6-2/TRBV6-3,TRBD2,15,TGTGCCAGCAGCCCACTAGCGGGAGGCACCGGGGAGCTGTTTTTT,CASSPLAGGTGELFF
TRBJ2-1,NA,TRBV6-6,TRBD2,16,TGTGCCAGCAGTTATAAAGGCGGCGGGAGCTACAATGAGCAGTTCTTC,CASSYKGGGSYNEQFF
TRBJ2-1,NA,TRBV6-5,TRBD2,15,TGTGCCAGCAGTCCATGGGGGGAGGGGAGGGATGAGCAGTTCTTC,CASSPWGEGRDEQFF
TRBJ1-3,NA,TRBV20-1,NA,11,TGCAGTGCGGCCCCCGGAAACACCATATATTTT,CSAAPGNTIYF
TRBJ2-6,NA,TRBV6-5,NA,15,TGTGCCAGCACCGAGTCGGAGGCTGGGGCCAACGTCCTGACTTTC,CASTESEAGANVLTF
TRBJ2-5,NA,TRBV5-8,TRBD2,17,TGTGCCAGCAGCTTAGAAGGTAGCGGGAGGGCCCTAGAGACCCAGTACTTC,CASSLEGSGRALETQYF
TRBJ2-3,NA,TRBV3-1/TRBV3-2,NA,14,TGTGCCAGCAGCCGCCTAACTAGCACAGATACGCAGTATTTT,CASSRLTSTDTQYF
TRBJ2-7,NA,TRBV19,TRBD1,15,TGTGCCAGTAGTACCGGGACAGGGGGCGGCTACGAGCAGTACTTC,CASSTGTGGGYEQYF
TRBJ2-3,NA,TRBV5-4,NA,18,TGTGCCAGCAGCTTGCCCGGGAGTACGAGATTGGACACAGATACGCAGTATTTT,CASSLPGSTRLDTDTQYF
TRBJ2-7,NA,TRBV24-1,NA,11,TGTGCCACCAGTGATCGGCTAGGGCAGTACTTC,CATSDRLGQYF
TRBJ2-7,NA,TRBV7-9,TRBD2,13,TGTGCCAGCAGCTCCGCCGGGGGGTACGAGCAGTACTTC,CASSSAGGYEQYF
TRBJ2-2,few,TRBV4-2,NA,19,TGTGCCAGCAGCCAAGATCTACAAAGCGTCCGCCGGGTCACCGGGGAGCTGTTTTTT,CASSQDLQSVRRVTGELFF
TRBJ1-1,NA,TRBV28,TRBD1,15,TGTGCCAGCAGTCACCACCCTGGGACAGGGAGTGAAGCTTTCTTT,CASSHHPGTGSEAFF